The 8 T cell receptor beta chains reported below all come from one sample, sequenced in a study of T-cell reconstitution after alpha-beta-depleted transplantation in children. The TCRbeta library was prepared with unique molecular identifiers. TCRdb ran MiXCR on the PCR reads and lists one entry per CDR3 protein. The data show around 370,000 distinct CDR3 sequences, 10% to 13% seen once. Sequencing was performed on PBMCs from the stem cell graft donor, taken from the stem cell graft. The receptors here all came from a human donor who donated a stem cell graft to a child with acute lymphoblastic leukemia.

This clonotype was picked up a small number of times. The chain uses TRBV7-2 and TRBJ2-3; D not certain. Looked up from germline, CDR1 is SGHTA and CDR2 is FQGNSA. V lost 4 bases and J 3 bases, leaving 14 bases between the germline ends. The CDR3 runs to 15 residues. The chain's CDR3 is CASSSRGRPTDTQYF. DNA of the CDR3: TGTGCCAGCAGCTCACGCGGCCGACCTACAGATACGCAGTATTTT.

J is TRBJ2-1 and V is TRBV20-1, with TRBD2 identical over 9 bases. The V and J ends lost 5 bases and 2 bases, in that order; junction bases with no gene match: 13. Looked up from germline, CDR1 is DFQATT and CDR2 is SNEGSKA (reference sequence). CDR3 length equals 17 residues. The CDR3 reads CSAPLATSGFTYNEQFF. Written as DNA, the CDR3 is TGCAGTGCTCCCCTCGCTACTAGCGGGTTTACCTACAATGAGCAGTTCTTC.

The chain has TRBV29-1 and TRBJ2-7, with D perhaps matching TRBD1 (5 bases). The germline V and J ends were trimmed by 3 bases and 4 bases, with 10 bases remaining between them. The CDR3 spans 12 residues. CDR1 and CDR2 (germline): SQVTM, ANQGSEA. CDR3 in DNA: TGCAGCGTTGATAAGGGGCAGTACGAGCAGTACTTC. Translated: CSVDKGQYEQYF.

In its sample, this clonotype was seen a few times. The chain employs TRBV11-1 and TRBJ2-3, with 9 bases aligning to TRBD2. The CDR3 spans 18 residues. CDR1 is SGHAT and CDR2 is FQDESV in the germline V gene (reference sequence). After removal of 2 bases from V and 8 bases from J, the junction contained 17 bases not matched to a gene. This chain's CDR3 is CASSLTAGGPYGFSTQYF. The CDR3 DNA reads as TGTGCCAGCAGCTTAACGGCGGGAGGGCCATACGGATTTTCTACGCAGTATTTT.

In this sample, this clonotype turned up a few times. The V gene is TRBV19, the J gene TRBJ1-6, with a weak D call TRBD1 (5 bases). The V end lost 4 bases, the J end lost 9 bases, and 13 bases lay between the germline ends. Per germline, CDR1 LNHDA and CDR2 SQIVND (reference sequence). CDR3 size: 14 residues. DNA of the CDR3: TGTGCCAGTAGTACCCGGGGACCGGGTTCACCCCTCCACTTT. This gives the protein CASSTRGPGSPLHF.

This clonotype was recorded a few times. The genes are TRBV7-9 and TRBJ2-3, with 9 bases fitting TRBD2. The CDR3 is 16 residues long. Germline V CDR1 and CDR2: SEHNR, FQNEAQ (reference sequence). The J segment lost 5 bases and the V segment lost 6 bases, leaving 12 bases of the junction unmatched. The CDR3 loop is CASSYPGTSKGDTQYF. CDR3 nucleotides: TGTGCCAGCAGTTACCCCGGGACTAGCAAAGGAGATACGCAGTATTTT.

This clonotype occurred many times. Here the CDR3 reads CASRRTSGSTGELFF. The CDR3, as DNA: TGTGCCAGCAGACGGACTAGCGGGAGCACCGGGGAGCTGTTTTTT. The rearrangement joins TRBV14 to TRBJ2-2, with 13 bases aligning to TRBD2. Germline V gene sequence: CDR1 SGHDN, CDR2 FVKESK. Germline trimming cut 6 bases from V and 4 bases from J; bases unmatched to any gene: 2. This CDR3 contains 15 residues. The variable domain in full, completed from reference TRBV14 and TRBJ2-2, reads EAGVTQFPSHSVIEKGQTVTLRCDPISGHDNLYWYRRVMGKEIKFLLHFVKESKQDESGMPNNRFLAERTGGTYSTLKVQPAELEDSGVYFCASRRTSGSTGELFFGEGSRLTVL.

In this sample, this clonotype turned up a few times. This chain links TRBV20-1 with TRBJ2-1; D tentatively reads TRBD1 or TRBD2 (5 bases each). Germline CDR1 is DFQATT and CDR2 is SNEGSKA (reference sequence). Trimming took 5 bases from V and 6 from J, leaving 14 bases between them. The CDR3 sequence is 13 residues long. CDR3 residues: CSAGTRRGNEQFF. The CDR3 bases are TGCAGTGCTGGGACGCGTCGTGGCAATGAGCAGTTCTTC.